This is a list of T cell receptor beta chains from one sample in a study of blood T cell repertoires in COVID-19. Profiled with immunoSEQ multiplex PCR; TCRdb holds only in-frame clones, not every one. Altogether over 150,000 clones are present, approximately 86% being singletons, with the ten largest covering about 0.6%. Sequenced: peripheral blood. Receptor source: a man between 60 and 70 years old with COVID-19, enrolled during active disease. Both conserved end residues are part of each CDR3. D genes are given only for firm matches. Expanded clones get a size class; other rows say once, few or many, or leave the size out.

D gene,clone size,V gene,J gene,CDR3 DNA,CDR3 protein
TRBD2,-,TRBV19,TRBJ2-5,TGTGCCAGTAGTCTGCGGTCCGGGGGGGCCAAAGAGACCCAGTACTTC,CASSLRSGGAKETQYF
-,-,TRBV6-5,TRBJ2-5,TGTGCCAGCAGTTTCTCACAGGGTCAAGGGACCCAGTACTTC,CASSFSQGQGTQYF
-,-,TRBV7-2,TRBJ2-6,TGTGCCAGCAGCTCAACAGCCTCTGGGGCCAACGTCCTGACTTTC,CASSSTASGANVLTF
-,-,TRBV19,TRBJ2-3,TGTGCCAGTAGTACGAGAACTAGCACAGATACGCAGTATTTT,CASSTRTSTDTQYF
-,-,TRBV18,TRBJ2-7,TGTGCCAGCTCACCCCCAGGGTTGCCCTACGAGCAGTACTTC,CASSPPGLPYEQYF
-,-,TRBV7-8,TRBJ1-1,TGTGCCAGCAGCACCCAGGTACTTAACACTGAAGCTTTCTTT,CASSTQVLNTEAFF
-,-,TRBV7-3,TRBJ1-1,TGTGCCAGCACTAAAGACCCGGGCGGGGGTAGGGAAGCTTTCTTT,CASTKDPGGGREAFF
-,-,TRBV6-2/TRBV6-3,TRBJ1-5,TGTGCCAGCAGCGAACAACGGGATCAGCCCCAGCATTTT,CASSEQRDQPQHF
TRBD1,-,TRBV27,TRBJ2-7,TGTGCCAGCAGTTTCCAGGACAGGTTCTACGAGCAGTACTTC,CASSFQDRFYEQYF
TRBD1,-,TRBV5-1,TRBJ1-1,TGCGCCAGCAGCACGCAAACAGGGGGCGCCGGCACTGAAGCTTTCTTT,CASSTQTGGAGTEAFF
-,-,TRBV6-6,TRBJ1-4,TGTGCCACCGCGAGTAATGGTGAAAAACTGTTTTTT,CATASNGEKLFF
TRBD1,-,TRBV5-8,TRBJ1-2,TGTGCCAGCAGCAGGACAGGAACTTACGGCTACACCTTC,CASSRTGTYGYTF
-,-,TRBV6-5,TRBJ1-3,TGTGCCAGCCGACCCCAGGGATTGTTTGGAAACACCATATATTTT,CASRPQGLFGNTIYF
-,-,TRBV3-1/TRBV3-2,TRBJ2-7,TGTGCCAGCAGCTCACAAAGAGGGGGAGCCTACGAGCAGTACTTC,CASSSQRGGAYEQYF
-,-,TRBV6-2/TRBV6-3,TRBJ2-4,TGTGCCAGCAGTTACCCCGTCCTAGCCAAAAACATTCAGTACTTC,CASSYPVLAKNIQYF
TRBD2,-,TRBV7-9,TRBJ2-5,TGTGCCAGCAGCCCACCCGGGGGGAGGGAGACCCAGTACTTC,CASSPPGGRETQYF
TRBD2,-,TRBV6-5,TRBJ2-1,TGTGCCAGCAGTTACTATAGCGGGAGCTACAATGAGCAGTTCTTC,CASSYYSGSYNEQFF
TRBD1,once,TRBV6-4,TRBJ1-2,TGTGCCAGCAGTGACTCAGACAGGGCGGGCTACACCTTC,CASSDSDRAGYTF
-,-,TRBV6-2/TRBV6-3,TRBJ1-6,TGTGCCAGCAGCCTCCGGCAGGGTCATAATTCACCCCTCCACTTT,CASSLRQGHNSPLHF
-,few,TRBV11-2,TRBJ1-2,TGTGCCAGCAGCTCGACAGGCAGCTATGGCTACACCTTC,CASSSTGSYGYTF
TRBD2,-,TRBV11-3,TRBJ2-1,TGTGCCAGCAGCTTAGGTTTGCTAGCGGGAGTTCCTACTCTTTGGAATGAGCAGTTCTTC,CASSLGLLAGVPTLWNEQFF
-,-,TRBV28,TRBJ1-3,TGTGCCAGCACTACAAGTACCGGGATATATTTT,CASTTSTGIYF
-,-,TRBV4-3,TRBJ1-6,TGCGCCAGCAGGGACAGTCTCACTAGCTCCTATAATTCACCCCTCCACTTT,CASRDSLTSSYNSPLHF
-,few,TRBV7-2,TRBJ2-1,TGTGCCAGCAGCTCGGGACACCAAATCGCAAATGAGCAGTTCTTC,CASSSGHQIANEQFF
TRBD1,few,TRBV18,TRBJ2-2,TGTGCCAGCTCACCTCAGACAGGGACCAACACCGGGGAGCTGTTTTTT,CASSPQTGTNTGELFF
TRBD1,-,TRBV18,TRBJ2-1,TGTGCCAGCTCACCACCGGCGACAGGGAAGAATGAGCAGTTCTTC,CASSPPATGKNEQFF
-,-,TRBV7-2,TRBJ2-7,TGTGCCAGCAGCTCTCCTACTCCGCGCCCGCACTTC,CASSSPTPRPHF
-,-,TRBV27,TRBJ1-4,TGTGCTACGGGTCCTTTAACTAATGAAAAACTGTTTTTT,CATGPLTNEKLFF
TRBD2,-,TRBV5-4,TRBJ2-1,TGTGCCAGCAGACCCGGGGGTAGCGGGGGGAACAATGAGCAGTTCTTC,CASRPGGSGGNNEQFF
TRBD1,-,TRBV24-1,TRBJ2-1,TGTGCCACCAGTGGCCGGGCCGGGACAGATTCCTTCAATGAGCAGTTCTTC,CATSGRAGTDSFNEQFF
-,once,TRBV2,TRBJ2-7,TGTGCCAGCAACGAAGGTTCAGGCAGGACCTACGAGCAGTACTTC,CASNEGSGRTYEQYF
TRBD2,-,TRBV29-1,TRBJ2-1,TGCAGCGTTGTAAGCCTAGCGGGAGGTGAGCAGTTCTTC,CSVVSLAGGEQFF
-,-,TRBV6-1,TRBJ1-2,TGTGCCAGCAGTGATCCGGGGATGGAGATCTATGGCTACACCTTC,CASSDPGMEIYGYTF
-,-,TRBV4-3,TRBJ1-4,TGCGCCAGCAGCCAAATTAAGACAGCTGCAACTAATGAAAAACTGTTTTTT,CASSQIKTAATNEKLFF
-,-,TRBV6-2/TRBV6-3,TRBJ1-1,TGTGCCAGCAGTCACGACGAGGACACTGAAGCTTTCTTT,CASSHDEDTEAFF
-,-,TRBV3-1/TRBV3-2,TRBJ1-2,TGTGCCAGCAGCCAAGGGGGCCCTGCGGATGGCTACACCTTC,CASSQGGPADGYTF
TRBD2,-,TRBV5-4,TRBJ2-1,TGTGCCAGCAGCTTGAGCGGGGGGGCCTGGAATGAGCAGTTCTTC,CASSLSGGAWNEQFF
-,-,TRBV29-1,TRBJ2-1,TGCAGCGTTGAAGATGGCACCCCACTAGGTAATGAGCAGTTCTTC,CSVEDGTPLGNEQFF
-,-,TRBV24-1,TRBJ2-1,TGTGCCACCAGTGATTTTTCAGGGGTCAGGTCCTACAATGAGCAGTTCTTC,CATSDFSGVRSYNEQFF
-,-,TRBV9,TRBJ1-6,TGTGCCAGCAGCGTAGATCGGACAGATAATTCACCCCTCCACTTT,CASSVDRTDNSPLHF
-,-,TRBV7-2,TRBJ2-1,TGTGCCAGCAGCTTAGCTCCAGGGGTAAGGGGTGAGCAGTTCTTC,CASSLAPGVRGEQFF
TRBD1,-,TRBV9,TRBJ1-3,TGTGCCAGCATCCCTCAAACCGGGACAGAGAATGGAAACACCATATATTTT,CASIPQTGTENGNTIYF
-,-,TRBV5-1,TRBJ1-4,TGCGCCAGCAGCTTGTCGGGGGGAGGTGAAAAACTGTTTTTT,CASSLSGGGEKLFF
TRBD1,once,TRBV7-2,TRBJ2-1,TGTGCCAGCAGCTCCAGGGGGAGAGGGTCTTACAATGAGCAGTTCTTC,CASSSRGRGSYNEQFF
TRBD2,-,TRBV4-2,TRBJ2-2,TGTGCCAGCAGCCGGACGAGCGGGAAGGGCGGGGAGCTGTTTTTT,CASSRTSGKGGELFF
-,-,TRBV7-2,TRBJ1-2,TGTGCCAGCAGCTTAGGACAGGCGACGTTTGGCTACACCTTC,CASSLGQATFGYTF
TRBD2,-,TRBV7-3,TRBJ2-2,TGTGCCAGCAGCCCCCCCAACTACGCGGGAGGGCCAAGGGACACCGGGGAGCTGTTTTTT,CASSPPNYAGGPRDTGELFF
TRBD1,-,TRBV29-1,TRBJ1-2,TGCAGCGTAGGAAACGGACAGGGGGCGGGAGGCTACACCTTC,CSVGNGQGAGGYTF
TRBD1,-,TRBV11-1,TRBJ1-1,TGTGCCAGCAGACCCCGGGACAGGGGACCCAACACTGAAGCTTTCTTT,CASRPRDRGPNTEAFF
-,-,TRBV14,TRBJ1-2,TGTGCCAGCAGCCAACACACCAACGGGTACGGCTACACCTTC,CASSQHTNGYGYTF
-,-,TRBV6-2/TRBV6-3,TRBJ1-2,TGTGCCAGCAGTCCCGCTGGGCAGGGGCATGGCTATGGCTACACCTTC,CASSPAGQGHGYGYTF
TRBD1,-,TRBV7-8,TRBJ1-2,TGTGCCAGCGGAGGGACAGGGGGAGCTAACTATGGCTACACCTTC,CASGGTGGANYGYTF
-,-,TRBV18,TRBJ1-5,TGTGCCAGCACCTTGGGGGCCAATCAGCCCCAGCATTTT,CASTLGANQPQHF
TRBD1,-,TRBV5-8,TRBJ1-5,TGTGCCAGCAGCCCCGGGACAGGACTAAAGAATAGCAATCAGCCCCAGCATTTT,CASSPGTGLKNSNQPQHF
-,-,TRBV19,TRBJ1-4,TGTGCCAGTAGTATTATGGGAGGTGATGAAAAACTGTTTTTT,CASSIMGGDEKLFF
TRBD2,-,TRBV6-5,TRBJ2-1,TGTGCCACCCTAAAGCGGACTAGCGGTGGTGAGCAGTTCTTC,CATLKRTSGGEQFF
-,-,TRBV6-1,TRBJ1-6,TGTGCCAGCAGTGAGCAGGACATTAGCTCCTATAATTCACCCCTCCACTTT,CASSEQDISSYNSPLHF
TRBD2,-,TRBV2,TRBJ2-5,TGTGCCTCCGACGGTTCGGGACTAGCGGGTAACAGACCTTCCCAAGAGACCCAGTACTTC,CASDGSGLAGNRPSQETQYF